A selection of T cell receptor beta chains follows, all from one sample in a study of blood T cell repertoires in COVID-19. Assay: immunoSEQ multiplex PCR; the TCRdb copy retains only in-frame clones and omits some. The sample has about 210,000 clones, under 90% seen once. Sequenced sample: peripheral blood. These receptors were obtained from a woman in her 40s with active or convalescent COVID-19. Each CDR3 is given without its conserved first and last residue.

>TRBV9
ASSVSGANTGELF
>TRBV27
ASSSGGQGIHEQY
>TRBV27
ASSLSGQGTEAF
>TRBV3-1/TRBV3-2
ASSQDNTGLYGYT
>TRBV30
AWLSVLSAF
>TRBV2
ASSILASTDTQY
>TRBV30
ASQMGLTTGELF
>TRBV19
ASKGTSGDTQY
>TRBV10-3
AIKEAEVSNYGYT
>TRBV6-4
ASSREDSGANVLT
>TRBV12-3/TRBV12-4
ASSLTHEQY